A selection of T cell receptor beta chains follows, all from one sample in a study of blood T cells in healthy people across ages. TCRdb re-called the 5' RACE reads through MiXCR, storing one row per CDR3 protein. Here the sample spans 1.5 million to 2 million distinct CDR3 sequences, 28% being singletons. The sequenced sample consisted of blood. These receptors all come from a woman aged 25 to 39 in good health. The CDR3 runs from the conserved cysteine through the conserved F or W. D genes are given only for firm matches. Only some rows state a clone size, as once, few, many or a class for expanded clones.

clone_size j_call d_call v_call cdr3_nt cdr3_aa
. TRBJ2-1 . TRBV4-1 TGCGCCAGCAGCCAACTAGCAGCCGACAATGAGCAGTTCTTC CASSQLAADNEQFF
. TRBJ2-1 TRBD2 TRBV9 TGTGCCAGCAGCGTAGAAGGGACTAGCGGGAGCTATGAGCAGTTCTTC CASSVEGTSGSYEQFF
few TRBJ1-2 . TRBV14 TGTGCCAGCAGCCAAGACTACGGGGAGGTCAGCTATGGCTACACCTTC CASSQDYGEVSYGYTF
many TRBJ2-7 . TRBV10-3 TGTGCCATCAGTGAACCAACCTACGAGCAGTACTTC CAISEPTYEQYF
many TRBJ2-5 . TRBV29-1 TGCAGCGTTGCGTTCGAGACCCAGTACTTC CSVAFETQYF
few TRBJ2-1 TRBD2 TRBV7-7 TGTGCCAGCAGCTCCCAACTAGCGGGAGACAATGAGCGGTTCTTC CASSSQLAGDNERFF
. TRBJ2-7 TRBD1 TRBV6-2/TRBV6-3 TGTGCCAGCACCCGGACAGGGCCTTACGAGCAGTACTTC CASTRTGPYEQYF
few TRBJ1-1 . TRBV29-1 TGCAGCGGTAGACAAGCAAACACTGAAGCTTTCTTT CSGRQANTEAFF
many TRBJ1-2 . TRBV29-1 TGCAGCGCATCCGAGGGGGAGATCTATGGCTACACCTTC CSASEGEIYGYTF
. TRBJ1-4 . TRBV7-9 TGTGCCAGCAGCCTCCGGGAAGAGGGTAATGAAAAACTGTTTTTT CASSLREEGNEKLFF
many TRBJ2-1 . TRBV7-9 TGTGCCAGCAGCCCCTCGTCTGCGGGGGCCCTTAGCTCCTACAATGAGCAGTTCTTC CASSPSSAGALSSYNEQFF
. TRBJ2-7 TRBD1 TRBV3-1 TGTGCCAGCCGCCGGGGATCCACAGGGGTTACCTACGAGCAGTACTTC CASRRGSTGVTYEQYF
. TRBJ1-2 . TRBV5-1 TGCGCCAGCAGCTTGGTCTGGGACTCTAACTATGGCTACACCTTC CASSLVWDSNYGYTF
. TRBJ1-2 TRBD1 TRBV6-6 TGTGCCAGCAGTTACAGGACAGGGGTCTACACCTTC CASSYRTGVYTF
. TRBJ2-4 TRBD1 TRBV27 TGTGCCAGCACCCACAGGGGCCCCTTAGCCAAAAACATTCAGTACTTC CASTHRGPLAKNIQYF
few TRBJ2-1 . TRBV3-1 TGTGCCAGCAGCCAAGAGGGGCATGAGCAGTTCTTC CASSQEGHEQFF
few TRBJ2-7 TRBD2 TRBV27 TGTGCCAGCAGTTTGTCGGCGGGAGGCATCTACGAGCAGTACTTC CASSLSAGGIYEQYF
. TRBJ2-7 TRBD1 TRBV20-1 TGCAGTGCCCCGGGGATTGGGGACAGACAATACGAGCAGTACTTC CSAPGIGDRQYEQYF
. TRBJ2-1 TRBD1 TRBV15 TGTGCCACCAGGGGACAGGGGGCTTACAATGAGCAGTTCTTC CATRGQGAYNEQFF
few TRBJ1-1 . TRBV12-5 TGTGCTAGTGGTTTTACGGAAGCTTTCTTT CASGFTEAFF
. TRBJ2-3 . TRBV20-1 TGCAGTGCTAGGAGAGTCGCTAGCACAGATACGCAGTATTTT CSARRVASTDTQYF
. TRBJ2-3 TRBD2 TRBV12-3/TRBV12-4 TGTGCCTGCAGTTTAGGGAGCGGGAGTTGGACAGATACGCAGTATTTT CACSLGSGSWTDTQYF
many TRBJ2-7 . TRBV5-1 TGCGCCAGCAGCCTTCTAGCGACGGACTACGAGCAGTACTTC CASSLLATDYEQYF
. TRBJ2-1 TRBD1 TRBV7-2 TGTGCCAGCAGCTCCCCCCGCCGGGACAGGGGCTACAATGAGCAGTTCTTC CASSSPRRDRGYNEQFF
few TRBJ2-1 . TRBV7-2 TGTGCCAGCAGCTTAGTCGGGACGGTTACTTACAATGAGCAGTTCTTC CASSLVGTVTYNEQFF
. TRBJ1-2 TRBD1 TRBV12-3/TRBV12-4 TGTGCCAGCAGTTTCTTCCAGGGGGGCTATGGCTACACCTTC CASSFFQGGYGYTF
. TRBJ2-7 TRBD2 TRBV10-3 TGTGTCATCAGTGAGGCAACTAGCGGGAGCTCCCTAAGCTACAATGAGCAGTACTTC CVISEATSGSSLSYNEQYF
. TRBJ1-4 . TRBV25-1 TGTGCCAGCAGTTTCCAGGCTGCAACTAATGAAAAACTGTTTTTT CASSFQAATNEKLFF
few TRBJ2-5 TRBD1 TRBV20-1 TGCAGTGCTAGACGGACAGGGTTAGAGACCCAGTACTTC CSARRTGLETQYF
. TRBJ2-7 TRBD2 TRBV5-1 TGCGCCAGCAGCTTGGCCACTAGCGGTCCAAAGGAGCAGTACTTC CASSLATSGPKEQYF
. TRBJ2-3 . TRBV6-6 TGTGTCAGCAGCAAAGAAAGGGGCCGCACAGATACGCAGTATTTT CVSSKERGRTDTQYF
. TRBJ1-5 . TRBV24-1 TGTGCCACCAGTGACCCTCAGACAGAACGAAGGCAGCCCCAGCATTTT CATSDPQTERRQPQHF
. TRBJ1-5 . TRBV28 TGTGCCATCATGGGGGGCCCCAATCAGCCCCAGCATTTT CAIMGGPNQPQHF
few TRBJ2-1 TRBD2 TRBV20-1 TGCAGTGCTAGAGTCCGACTAGCGGGGAACTACAATGAGCAGTTCTTC CSARVRLAGNYNEQFF
many TRBJ2-7 . TRBV2 TGTGCCAGCAGTGGTCCAGCCTACGAGCAGTACTTC CASSGPAYEQYF
few TRBJ1-1 . TRBV12-5 TGTGCTAGTGGTTTGGTAAATTCTGGCGAAGCTTTCTTT CASGLVNSGEAFF
. TRBJ2-3 . TRBV5-1 TGCGCCAGCAGGGCGATGCGGCAGGGAATCACAGATACGCAGTATTTT CASRAMRQGITDTQYF
. TRBJ1-3 . TRBV3-1 TGTGCCAGCAGCCCTTTAAAGGGTGGACGGAACACCATATATTTT CASSPLKGGRNTIYF
few TRBJ2-7 . TRBV20-1 TGCAGTGCTAAAGGGGGAATCGACGAGCAGTACTTC CSAKGGIDEQYF
. TRBJ2-2 TRBD2 TRBV29-1 TGCAGCGTCTCGGGACTAGCGGGCAACACCGGGGAGCTGTTTTTT CSVSGLAGNTGELFF
. TRBJ2-1 . TRBV21-1 TGTGCCAGCAGCAGCGGACGCGAGGATGAGCAGTTCTTC CASSSGREDEQFF
few TRBJ1-2 . TRBV25-1 TGTGCCAGCAGTGAATATTCGGGGGCTGGCTACACCTTC CASSEYSGAGYTF
. TRBJ2-5 . TRBV2 TGTGCCAGCAGTGAGAGGGGCGCGGAGGAGACCCAGTACTTC CASSERGAEETQYF
. TRBJ2-3 . TRBV2 TGTGCCAGCAGTGTCTTAGTCACCACAGATACGCAGTATTTT CASSVLVTTDTQYF
. TRBJ2-1 . TRBV7-2 TGTGCCAGCAGCTTAGTTGGGCAAAAAAGCTCCTACAATGAGCAGTTCTTC CASSLVGQKSSYNEQFF
few TRBJ2-7 . TRBV6-2/TRBV6-3 TGTGCCAGCAGTTGGACGGGACGGCTATCCTACGAGCAGTACTTC CASSWTGRLSYEQYF
once TRBJ2-1 TRBD1 TRBV5-1 TGCGCCAGCAGCTTAGATGACAGGGGGTCGGGCGAGCAGTTCTTC CASSLDDRGSGEQFF
few TRBJ2-5 TRBD2 TRBV6-6 TGTGCCAGCAAACTAGCGGGTATTCAAGAGACCCAGTACTTC CASKLAGIQETQYF
many TRBJ2-1 . TRBV2 TGTGCCAGCAGAGTCGGGACGTACAATGAGCAGTTCTTC CASRVGTYNEQFF
. TRBJ1-3 . TRBV5-6 TGTGCCAGCAGCTTCGGTGGGTTTAGTGGAGACACCATATATTTT CASSFGGFSGDTIYF